This entry is about one TCR beta chain. Its cognate antigen is unknown. This entry belongs to a study of T cell repertoires in cytomegalovirus infection. Overall study: Shared public TCR beta signatures pointed to both CMV infection and a matching HLA type.

Via MiXCR, TCRdb re-called the reads, giving one row per CDR3 protein. Among around 770,000 distinct CDR3 sequences, almost 30% were seen once, and the ten largest hold 13%. Trimming removed 5 bases from V and 0 bases from J, with 11 bases in between. Per the germline V gene, CDR1 is MNHEY and CDR2 is SMNVEV (reference sequence). The CDR3 is made up of 15 amino acids. Points from the study as a whole: Within the response measured ex vivo, HLA-C-restricted CMV-specific TCR beta clonotypes were dominant.

The source material was cultured CD8+ T cells from PBMCs, sampled from culture after CMV antigen stimulation. The rearrangement links TRBV27 to TRBJ2-1; no reliable D call. This clonotype originated in a human donor in good health (CMV status not recorded). Some clones in this sample may be carry-over from other donors' samples. CDR3 sequence: CASSLSKSSYNEQFF. The CDR3, as DNA: TGTGCCAGCAGTCTAAGCAAAAGCTCCTACAATGAGCAGTTCTTC.